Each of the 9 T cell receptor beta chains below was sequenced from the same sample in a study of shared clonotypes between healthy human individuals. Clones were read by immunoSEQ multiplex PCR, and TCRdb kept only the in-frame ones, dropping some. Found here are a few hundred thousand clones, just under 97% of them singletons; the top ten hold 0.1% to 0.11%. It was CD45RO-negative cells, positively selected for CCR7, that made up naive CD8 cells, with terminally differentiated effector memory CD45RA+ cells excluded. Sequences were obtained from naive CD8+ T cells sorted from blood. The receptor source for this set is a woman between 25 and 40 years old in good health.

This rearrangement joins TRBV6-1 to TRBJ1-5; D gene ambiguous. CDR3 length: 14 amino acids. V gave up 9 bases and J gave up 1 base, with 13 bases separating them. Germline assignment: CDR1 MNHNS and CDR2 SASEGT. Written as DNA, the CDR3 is TGTGCCAGTGAGAATCCGGCCAGCAATCAGCCCCAGCATTTT. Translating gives CASENPASNQPQHF.

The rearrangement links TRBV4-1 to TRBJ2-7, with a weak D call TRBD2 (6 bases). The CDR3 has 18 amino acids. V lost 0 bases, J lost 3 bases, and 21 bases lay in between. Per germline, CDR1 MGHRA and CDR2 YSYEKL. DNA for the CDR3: TGCGCCAGCAGCCAAGATCTTGGGTTAGGGACGGGAGTCTACGAGCAGTACTTC. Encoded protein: CASSQDLGLGTGVYEQYF.

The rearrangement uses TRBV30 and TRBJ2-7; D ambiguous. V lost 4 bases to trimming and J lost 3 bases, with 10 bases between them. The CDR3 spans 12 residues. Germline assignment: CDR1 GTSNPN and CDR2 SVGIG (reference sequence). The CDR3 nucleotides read TGTGCCTGGAAAGGTGACAACTACGAGCAGTACTTC. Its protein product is CAWKGDNYEQYF.

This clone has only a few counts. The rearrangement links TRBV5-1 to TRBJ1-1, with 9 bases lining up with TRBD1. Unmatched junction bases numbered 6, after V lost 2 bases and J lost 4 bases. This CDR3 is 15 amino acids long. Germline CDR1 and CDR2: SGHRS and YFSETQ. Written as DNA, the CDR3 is TGCGCCAGCAGCTTAGGAGGACAGGGGCGCACTGAAGCTTTCTTT. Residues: CASSLGGQGRTEAFF. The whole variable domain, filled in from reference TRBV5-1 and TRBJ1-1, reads KAGVTQTPRYLIKTRGQQVTLSCSPISGHRSVSWYQQTPGQGLQFLFEYFSETQRNKGNFPGRFSGRQFSNSRSEMNVSTLELGDSALYLCASSLGGQGRTEAFFGQGTRLTVV.

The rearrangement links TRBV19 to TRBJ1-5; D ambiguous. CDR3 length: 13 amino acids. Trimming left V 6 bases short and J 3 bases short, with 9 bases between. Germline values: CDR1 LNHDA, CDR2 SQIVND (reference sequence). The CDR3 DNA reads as TGTGCCAGTAGCCCCCTCCTCAATCAGCCCCAGCATTTT. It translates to CASSPLLNQPQHF.

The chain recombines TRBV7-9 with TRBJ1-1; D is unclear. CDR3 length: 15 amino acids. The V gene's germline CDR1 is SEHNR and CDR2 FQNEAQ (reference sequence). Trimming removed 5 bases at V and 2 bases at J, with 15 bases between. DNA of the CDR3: TGTGCCAGCAGCCTCGCCGGTTTGGAAAACACTGAAGCTTTCTTT. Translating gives CASSLAGLENTEAFF.

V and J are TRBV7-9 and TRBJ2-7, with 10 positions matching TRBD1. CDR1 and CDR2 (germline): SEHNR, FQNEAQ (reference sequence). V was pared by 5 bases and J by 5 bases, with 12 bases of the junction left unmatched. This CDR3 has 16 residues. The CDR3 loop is CASSPNGGQGSNEQYF. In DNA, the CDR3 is TGTGCCAGCAGCCCCAATGGGGGACAGGGGTCTAACGAGCAGTACTTC.

The CDR3 sequence: CASSQEFGSGRAWEFF. CDR3 sequence (DNA): TGCGCCAGCAGCCAAGAATTTGGGAGCGGGAGGGCCTGGGAGTTCTTC. J is TRBJ2-1 and V is TRBV4-1, with TRBD2 matching over 10 bases. Germline V lookup: CDR1 MGHRA, CDR2 YSYEKL. Trimming took 0 bases from V and 14 from J; bases not matched to a gene: 13. CDR3 size: 16 residues.

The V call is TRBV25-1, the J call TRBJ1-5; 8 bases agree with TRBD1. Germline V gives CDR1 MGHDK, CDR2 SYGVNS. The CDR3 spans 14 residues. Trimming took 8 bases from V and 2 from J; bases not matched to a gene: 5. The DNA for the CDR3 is TGTGCCAGCTCAGACAGGGGTGGCAATCAGCCCCAGCATTTT. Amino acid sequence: CASSDRGGNQPQHF.